This T cell receptor beta chain was identified during a study of shared clonotypes between healthy human individuals. Produced via immunoSEQ multiplex PCR; TCRdb's table is partial and in-frame only. Of roughly 2.2 million clones listed, 90% to 95% are singletons. The length of the CDR3 is 13 residues. The germline V and J ends were trimmed by 3 bases and 5 bases, with 13 bases remaining between them. The V gene's germline CDR1 is SQVTM and CDR2 ANQGSEA. The sequencing sample was made of naive CD4+ T cells from PBMCs. Subset noted: CD45RA+ positively selected. This sequence was found in a man between 18 and 35 years old in good health. Some clones in this sample may be carry-over from other donors' samples. The chain uses TRBV29-1 and TRBJ2-5; D uncertain. Here the CDR3 DNA reads TGCAGCGTTGATTACTCAGGTCGGGAGACCCAGTACTTC. It yields the protein CSVDYSGRETQYF.